The text below deals with one T cell receptor (beta chain). The sample carries other DNA sequences with the same CDR3. The data were produced by immunoSEQ multiplex PCR, yet TCRdb's version contains in-frame clones alone and is incomplete. The sample includes approximately 81,000 clones, more than 75% of them seen just once. This sample was taken from a study of OX40 agonist ivuxolimab in advanced cancers. This CDR3 contains 15 residues. Deletions cut 2 bases from V and 4 bases from J, with 14 bases between. CDR1 is SGDLS and CDR2 is YYNGEE in the germline V gene. The source is an adult with an advanced solid tumor such as melanoma, head and neck, liver or kidney cancer. Sample: CD4+ or CD8+ T cells sorted from blood, taken in a trial of the OX40 agonist ivuxolimab. V is TRBV9 and J is TRBJ2-3; TRBD2 is a possible D gene (7 bases). This chain's CDR3 is CASSVEWGGPDTQYF. In DNA, the CDR3 is TGTGCCAGCAGCGTCGAATGGGGGGGCCCAGATACGCAGTATTTT.